This T cell receptor (beta chain) was recovered during a study of Tregs in tolerant kidney transplant recipients. Data came from immunoSEQ multiplex PCR; TCRdb stores just in-frame clones and leaves some out. The sample lists more than 75,000 clones, 93% occurring once. On this clone: Its specificity is not known.

V lost 1 base and J lost 5, with 8 bases in between. CDR1 is SGHTA, CDR2 FQGTGA, per germline. The CDR3 contains 13 residues. Whole-study findings and limits: Donor-specific Treg expansion exceeded global Treg expansion in tolerant patients, suggesting antigen drive.

The J gene is TRBJ2-5, the V gene TRBV7-3; D might be TRBD1 (6 bases). This clonotype was obtained from a human donor who received a combined kidney and bone marrow transplant. The material was CD4+ T cells from blood, obtained before the transplant. As DNA, the CDR3 is TGTGCCAGCAGCTTAATAGGGGGTGAGACCCAGTACTTC. It codes for CASSLIGGETQYF.